Shown below are 21 T cell receptor beta chains from a single sample sequenced in a study of T cells in Graves' hyperthyroidism and ophthalmopathy. RNA transcripts provided the source from which TCR beta CDR3 regions were amplified. HTBI primers were the set used in a first-round RT-PCR of the TCR CDR3. TCRdb reanalysed the multiplex PCR reads using MiXCR and keeps one entry per CDR3 protein. The data hold hundreds of thousands of distinct CDR3 sequences, with more than 14% observed a single time. Sample: blood. These receptors were collected from a woman aged 45 to 65 with Graves' ophthalmopathy.

This clonotype has only a few counts. The chain carries TRBV6-6 and TRBJ1-6, with 7 nucleotides matching TRBD1. The CDR3 runs 15 residues. Germline V gene data show CDR1 as MNHNY and CDR2 as SVGAGI (reference sequence). The ends lost 0 bases at V and 5 bases at J; junction bases unmatched: 1. The CDR3 spells CASSYSGQHNSPLHF. The CDR3 DNA is TGTGCCAGCAGTTACTCGGGACAGCATAATTCACCCCTCCACTTT.

Many counts were recorded for this clonotype. V is TRBV29-1 and J is TRBJ1-2, with unresolved D. The CDR3 covers 13 residues. Germline values: CDR1 SQVTM, CDR2 ANQGSEA. Trimming left V 2 bases short and J 3 bases short, with 10 bases between. The chain's CDR3 is CSVERQFDYGYTF. CDR3 nucleotides: TGCAGCGTTGAACGGCAGTTTGACTATGGCTACACCTTC.

This clonotype has ten or more counts. CDR3 nucleotides: TGTGCCAGCAGTTTAGGACGGCAGGGTACCATGAACACTGAAGCTTTCTTT. Translation: CASSLGRQGTMNTEAFF. The V and J genes are TRBV27 and TRBJ1-1, with a possible D match to TRBD1 (5 bases). The CDR3 has 17 residues. Between the trimmed V and J ends, which lost 2 bases and 0 bases, there was a span of 16 bases. CDR1 is MNHEY, CDR2 SMNVEV, per germline (reference sequence).

This clonotype was seen at least ten times. The V and J genes are TRBV28 and TRBJ1-5; TRBD1 matches at 10 bases. Looked up from germline, CDR1 is MDHEN and CDR2 is SYDVKM. Trimming removed 2 bases from V and 4 bases from J; junction bases left unmatched: 11. This CDR3 has 18 amino acids. CDR3 loop: CASSLDPSGTGVNQPQHF. In nucleotides, the CDR3 is TGTGCCAGCAGTTTAGACCCATCCGGGACAGGGGTTAATCAGCCCCAGCATTTT.

The rearrangement joins TRBV12-3 or TRBV12-4 to TRBJ2-7; D gene unclear. V gave up 5 bases and J gave up 3 bases, with 14 bases separating them. CDR3 length: 14 amino acids. DNA of the CDR3: TGTGCCAGCAGTACCAATACTCAGAGCTACGAGCAGTACTTC. This gives the protein CASSTNTQSYEQYF.

This clonotype was detected ten times or more. J is TRBJ2-7 and V is TRBV12-3 or TRBV12-4; 7 bases line up with TRBD2. This CDR3 is 16 amino acids long. V lost 4 bases and J lost 1; bases outside the gene matches: 10. The DNA for the CDR3 is TGTGCCAGCAGTTCGACTAGCCATCTACTATCCTACGAGCAGTACTTC. This sequence encodes CASSSTSHLLSYEQYF.

For this clonotype: A read error may be the cause here, since a much bigger clone is one base away. The rearrangement links TRBV5-1 to TRBJ2-7; tentative D call: TRBD1 (6 bases). CDR1 and CDR2 (germline): SGHRS, YFSETQ. The length of the CDR3 is 11 residues. Trimming removed 6 bases from V and 6 bases from J, with 10 bases in between. DNA of the CDR3: TGCGCCAGCATACAGGGTTTCGAGCAGTACTTC. Residues: CASIQGFEQYF. Supplemented by reference TRBV5-1 and TRBJ2-7, the full variable domain reads KAGVTQTPRYLIKTRGQQVTLSCSPISGHRSVSWYQQTPGQGLQFLFEYFSETQRNKGNFPGRFSGRQFSNSRSEMNVSTLELGDSALYLCASIQGFEQYFGPGTRLTVT.

The CDR3 nucleotides read TGTGCCAGCAGCTTGGCAGGGGGCGGGGTGCCCCAGCATTTT. The encoded protein is CASSLAGGGVPQHF. This chain joins TRBV5-6 and TRBJ1-5; 8 bases match TRBD1. CDR3 length equals 14 residues. With V trimmed by 0 bases and J by 9 bases, 5 bases remained unmatched. The germline gives CDR1 SGHDT, CDR2 YYEEEE.

This clonotype was observed a few times. V is TRBV12-3 or TRBV12-4 and J is TRBJ2-1, with D perhaps matching TRBD1 (7 bases). Trimming removed 3 bases at V and 8 bases at J, with 20 bases between. The CDR3 is 16 residues long. In DNA, the CDR3 is TGTGCCAGCAGTTTTTTTTTCCAGGGGGGTGGGGATGAGCAGTTCTTC. Translated, it gives CASSFFFQGGGDEQFF.

The sample holds many counts of this clonotype. The J gene is TRBJ2-5, the V gene TRBV18, with D possibly TRBD2 on 6 matching bases. CDR3 length: 16 residues. Trimming removed 4 bases from V and 3 bases from J, with 18 bases in between. Germline V CDR1 and CDR2: KGHSH, LQKENI. CDR3 sequence (DNA): TGTGCCAGCTCACTGTCCGGGACTGCTCTCAAAGAGACCCAGTACTTC. Translation gives CASSLSGTALKETQYF.

This clonotype was seen more than once but under ten times. V usage is TRBV7-3 and J usage is TRBJ1-4; D is unresolved. The CDR3 contains 14 residues. Germline values: CDR1 SGHTA, CDR2 FQGTGA. V dropped 3 bases and J dropped 8 bases, with 13 bases sitting between them. This chain's CDR3 is CASSFTWVREKLFF. The CDR3 coding sequence is TGTGCCAGCAGCTTTACCTGGGTGAGGGAAAAACTGTTTTTT.

This clonotype was counted at least ten times. J is TRBJ2-2 and V is TRBV11-3; weak D call: TRBD1 (5 bases). This CDR3 contains 16 residues. The germline V gene encodes CDR1 SGHNT and CDR2 YENEEA. V dropped 1 base and J dropped 5 bases, with 14 bases sitting between them. CDR3 sequence (DNA): TGTGCCAGCAGCTTAGCAGGGTCAAGTAAAACCGGGGAGCTGTTTTTT. Protein sequence: CASSLAGSSKTGELFF. Full variable domain (outside the CDR3, taken from reference TRBV11-3 and TRBJ2-2): EAGVVQSPRYKIIEKKQPVAFWCNPISGHNTLYWYLQNLGQGPELLIRYENEEAVDDSQLPKDRFSAERLKGVDSTLKIQPAELGDSAVYLCASSLAGSSKTGELFFGEGSRLTVL.

This clonotype showed up many times. This chain links TRBV19 with TRBJ2-1; 9 nucleotides agree with TRBD2. The V and J ends lost 7 bases and 4 bases, in that order; junction bases with no gene match: 11. CDR3 length equals 16 residues. Germline CDR1 and CDR2: LNHDA and SQIVND (reference sequence). CDR3 bases: TGTGCCAGTATCCGCCGAGCTAGCGGGATGTACAATGAGCAGTTCTTC. Its protein is CASIRRASGMYNEQFF.

The table lists this clonotype with many counts. J is TRBJ2-5 and V is TRBV11-2; D remains unclear. The germline V and J ends were trimmed by 5 bases and 2 bases, with 12 bases remaining between them. Germline loops: CDR1 SGHAT, CDR2 FQNNGV. This CDR3 contains 14 residues. CDR3 region: CASSLGRIQETQYF. CDR3 in DNA: TGTGCCAGCAGCCTAGGACGGATTCAAGAGACCCAGTACTTC.

This clonotype was found many times. V gene TRBV29-1 combines with J gene TRBJ1-1; a possible D gene is TRBD1 (6 bases). The V and J ends lost 6 bases and 3 bases respectively, with 17 bases between them. CDR1 SQVTM and CDR2 ANQGSEA come from the germline V gene. This CDR3 has 14 amino acids. The CDR3 coding sequence is TGCAGCGTCACCTTACAGGGTAAAGACACTGAAGCTTTCTTT. Protein sequence: CSVTLQGKDTEAFF.

The sample holds a few counts of this clonotype. This chain connects TRBV7-2 to TRBJ1-3; D unclear. The germline CDR1 and CDR2 sequences are SGHTA and FQGNSA. The CDR3 length is 16 residues. The V end was cut by 2 bases, the J end by 0 bases, with 11 bases between. This chain's CDR3 is CASSLLGGPSGNTIYF. Written as DNA, the CDR3 is TGTGCCAGCAGCTTACTTGGTGGTCCCTCTGGAAACACCATATATTTT.

The chain has TRBV28 and TRBJ1-3, with D uncertain. Germline V gene sequence: CDR1 MDHEN, CDR2 SYDVKM. V lost 6 bases and J lost 0, with 9 bases in between. This CDR3 region has 14 residues. The DNA for the CDR3 is TGTGCCAGCAGCATTGAGAGCTCTGGAAACACCATATATTTT. Translated: CASSIESSGNTIYF.

The sample holds many counts of this clonotype. The chain joins TRBV28 to TRBJ1-1, with D uncertain. Germline V lookup: CDR1 MDHEN, CDR2 SYDVKM. The CDR3 runs 15 residues. Trimming shortened V by 3 bases and J by 1 base, and 12 bases separated the two germline ends. The CDR3 loop reads CASSFLSTSNTEAFF. CDR3 DNA: TGTGCCAGCAGTTTCTTAAGTACGTCGAACACTGAAGCTTTCTTT.

This clonotype was counted many times. V is TRBV28 and J is TRBJ2-7; TRBD2 aligns across 9 bases. V was clipped by 1 base and J by 4 bases; unmatched bases: 5. The germline V gene encodes CDR1 MDHEN and CDR2 SYDVKM. The CDR3 runs to 15 residues. CDR3 nucleotide sequence: TGTGCCAGCAGTTTATATGCGGGAGGGCCATACGAGCAGTACTTC. This encodes CASSLYAGGPYEQYF.

In its sample, this clonotype was seen many times. This sequence joins TRBV10-3 and TRBJ2-1; D unclear. V lost 4 bases to trimming and J lost 0 bases, with 10 bases between them. Germline-derived CDR1 and CDR2 are ENHRY and SYGVKD. The CDR3 contains 15 residues. CDR3: CAISVRNSSYNEQFF. CDR3 coding DNA: TGTGCCATCAGTGTTCGGAATAGCTCCTACAATGAGCAGTTCTTC.

The sample holds many counts of this clonotype. The gene calls are TRBV11-2 and TRBJ1-2; TRBD1 matches 7 bases. The CDR3 totals 16 residues. V trimming: 4 bases; J trimming: 6 bases; junction bases outside the gene matches: 14. Germline CDR1 and CDR2: SGHAT and FQNNGV. The CDR3, as DNA: TGTGCCAGCAGCTCAAACAGGGGAGTCTATAGGGATGGCTACACCTTC. Translated, it gives CASSSNRGVYRDGYTF.